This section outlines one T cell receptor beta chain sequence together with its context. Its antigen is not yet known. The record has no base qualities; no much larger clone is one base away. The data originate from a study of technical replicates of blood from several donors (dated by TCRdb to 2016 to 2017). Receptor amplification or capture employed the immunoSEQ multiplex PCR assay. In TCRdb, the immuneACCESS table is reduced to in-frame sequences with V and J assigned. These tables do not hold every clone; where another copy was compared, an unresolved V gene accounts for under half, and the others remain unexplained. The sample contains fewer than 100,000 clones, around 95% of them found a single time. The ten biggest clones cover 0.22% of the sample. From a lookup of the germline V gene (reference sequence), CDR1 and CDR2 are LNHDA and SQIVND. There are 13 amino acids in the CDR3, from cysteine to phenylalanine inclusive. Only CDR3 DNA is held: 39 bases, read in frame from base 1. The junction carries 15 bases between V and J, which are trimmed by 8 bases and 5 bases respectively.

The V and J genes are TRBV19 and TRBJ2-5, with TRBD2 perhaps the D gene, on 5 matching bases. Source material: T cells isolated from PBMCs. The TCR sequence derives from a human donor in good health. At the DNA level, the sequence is TGTGCCAGTCTCCGGGGTAAAGGGGAGACCCAGTACTTC. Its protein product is CASLRGKGETQYF.